The rows below give T cell receptor beta chains drawn from one sample of a study of vaccination and CD4 T cells after COVID-19. Via MiXCR, TCRdb re-called the PCR reads, giving one row per CDR3 protein. The repertoire holds around 4,500 distinct CDR3 sequences, 45% seen once, with about 42% in the top ten. These receptors have no known antigen. Sequencing input: CD4+ T cells from blood, cultured in vitro. The origin of the receptors is a human donor who had recovered from COVID-19. Each CDR3 is given with its conserved first and last residue. The D gene is left open where the match is weak. Part of the rows lack a size; the others show once, few, many or a class for expanded clones.

V,size,D,J,CDR3,DNA
TRBV2,.,.,TRBJ1-2,CASSDREDYGYTF,TGTGCCAGCAGTGATCGGGAGGACTATGGCTACACCTTC
TRBV27,once,.,TRBJ2-7,CASSWARSGEQYF,TGTGCCAGCAGTTGGGCCAGGTCGGGAGAGCAGTACTTC
TRBV20-1,.,TRBD2,TRBJ2-5,CSARDSTPAGTSVGTQYF,TGCAGTGCTAGAGATTCCACACCCGCCGGGACTAGCGTTGGGACCCAGTACTTC
TRBV6-1,.,.,TRBJ2-7,CASRNLQGHSYEQYF,TGTGCCAGCAGAAATCTACAGGGCCACTCCTACGAGCAGTACTTC
TRBV6-1,.,TRBD1,TRBJ1-5,CACHRGRNNQPQHF,TGTGCCTGCCACAGGGGGCGTAACAATCAGCCCCAGCATTTT
TRBV27,.,.,TRBJ2-7,CASRKGLEQYF,TGTGCCAGCAGGAAGGGGCTCGAGCAGTACTTC
TRBV11-2,.,.,TRBJ1-1,CASTTIRGATEAFF,TGTGCCAGCACCACCATACGGGGTGCCACTGAAGCTTTCTTT
TRBV6-1,.,TRBD1,TRBJ2-5,CASSQSGTGNQETQYF,TGTGCCAGCAGTCAATCCGGGACAGGGAACCAAGAGACCCAGTACTTC
TRBV6-5,once,TRBD1,TRBJ1-4,CASSSPGQGLSEKLFF,TGTGCCAGCAGTTCGCCGGGACAGGGCCTCTCTGAAAAACTGTTTTTT
TRBV19,.,TRBD1,TRBJ1-5,CASNPGQGRGNQPQHF,TGTGCCAGTAATCCGGGACAGGGTCGTGGCAATCAGCCCCAGCATTTT
TRBV11-2,.,.,TRBJ2-7,CASSLVLDNSYEQYF,TGTGCCAGCAGCTTAGTCCTGGACAACTCCTACGAGCAGTACTTC
TRBV20-1,.,TRBD2,TRBJ2-7,CSAMTSGWRYEQYF,TGCAGTGCGATGACTAGCGGGTGGCGCTACGAGCAGTACTTC
TRBV21-1,.,.,TRBJ1-2,CASSKVETGYNGYTF,TGTGCCAGCAGCAAAGTGGAGACAGGGTACAATGGCTACACCTTC
TRBV5-4,once,.,TRBJ1-6,CASTQGGGYNSPLHF,TGTGCCAGCACCCAGGGAGGGGGCTATAATTCACCCCTCCACTTT